This is a list of T cell receptor beta chains from one sample in a study of identical twins. Via MiXCR, TCRdb re-called the 5' RACE reads, giving one row per CDR3 protein. Of 700,000 or so distinct CDR3 sequences listed, over 8.5% were seen once; the top ten hold 0.75% to 1%. This sample was shared with a second study, whose subject was yellow fever vaccine responses in identical twins.

What was sequenced was PBMCs. These receptors were taken from a woman aged 18 to 35 in good health. The CDR3 runs from the conserved cysteine through the conserved F or W. The D gene is left open where the match is weak. The size entry is marked missing in some rows and otherwise reads once, few, many or a size class.

V gene	D gene	clone size	J gene	CDR3 DNA	CDR3 protein
TRBV12-3/TRBV12-4	-	-	TRBJ2-1	TGTGCCAGCAGTTTTCTAGCTAGCGTGAATGAGCAGTTCTTC	CASSFLASVNEQFF
TRBV20-1	-	-	TRBJ2-5	TGCAGTGCTAGCCCCAGGTTCCTTGAGGTGGAGACCCAGTACTTC	CSASPRFLEVETQYF
TRBV6-5	TRBD2	many	TRBJ2-7	TGTGCCAGCAGTTACCGGGGGGACCAAACCTACGAGCAGTACTTC	CASSYRGDQTYEQYF
TRBV7-8	-	few	TRBJ2-5	TGTGCCAGCAGCGTCCCCCAGTGGGTAGCGGAGCCTCAAGAGACCCAGTACTTC	CASSVPQWVAEPQETQYF
TRBV15	-	-	TRBJ2-3	TGTGCCACCAGCAGAGATCTAGCGTCAGATACGCAGTATTTT	CATSRDLASDTQYF
TRBV6-2/TRBV6-3	-	-	TRBJ1-2	TGTGCCAGCAGAAGGACGGGACAAGCCTCTAACTATGGCTACACCTTC	CASRRTGQASNYGYTF
TRBV7-3	-	few	TRBJ1-1	TGTGCCAGCAGCTTGGGGCCGGGGGATGAAGCTTTCTTT	CASSLGPGDEAFF
TRBV2	-	many	TRBJ1-1	TGTGCCAGCAGTGGGAGGAACACTGAAGCTTTCTTT	CASSGRNTEAFF
TRBV4-1	TRBD2	-	TRBJ2-5	TGCGCCAGCAGCCAAAGGCTAGCGGGGGGGCGAGAAGAGACCCAGTACTTC	CASSQRLAGGREETQYF
TRBV24-1	TRBD1	few	TRBJ2-5	TGTGCCACCAGTGACCGGGACAGGCAGCAAGAGACCCAGTACTTC	CATSDRDRQQETQYF
TRBV7-9	-	-	TRBJ2-5	TGTGCCAGCAGCTTCCGTATGTCGGCGGGTCGAGAGACCCAGTACTTC	CASSFRMSAGRETQYF
TRBV9	-	many	TRBJ2-5	TGTGCCAGCAGCGTAGCTCAGGGTTCGCTGGAGACCCAGTACTTC	CASSVAQGSLETQYF
TRBV27	-	-	TRBJ2-7	TGTGCCAGCAGTACCTACAACGAAACGGGCGAGCAGTACTTC	CASSTYNETGEQYF
TRBV6-2/TRBV6-3	-	-	TRBJ2-3	TGTGCCAGCAGTTACAAGTCCAGGATCACAGATACGCAGTATTTT	CASSYKSRITDTQYF
TRBV7-9	-	-	TRBJ2-2	TGTGCCAGCAACGACCCAGGGAGCACCGGGGAGCTGTTTTTT	CASNDPGSTGELFF
TRBV11-2	-	few	TRBJ2-7	TGTGCCAGCAGCTTAGGCGGGACCTTCTCCTACGAGCAGTACTTC	CASSLGGTFSYEQYF
TRBV24-1	TRBD2	few	TRBJ2-2	TGTGCCACCAGTGATCCACCTACTAGCGGGTTTGGCACCGGGGAGCTGTTTTTT	CATSDPPTSGFGTGELFF
TRBV5-4	TRBD2	once	TRBJ2-5	TGTGCCAGCAGCTTGGTTCGGGGGGGCTTTTCGGAGACCCAGTACTTC	CASSLVRGGFSETQYF
TRBV29-1	-	many	TRBJ2-1	TGCAGCGTTGGGCAGGGGTACAATGAGCAGTTCTTC	CSVGQGYNEQFF
TRBV7-2	-	-	TRBJ1-6	TGTGCCAGCAGCTTCCTAGAGACAGCAAATTCACCCCTCCACTTT	CASSFLETANSPLHF
TRBV5-1	TRBD2	many	TRBJ2-1	TGCGCCAGCAGCTTCACTAGCGGCGCCTACAATGAGCAGTTCTTC	CASSFTSGAYNEQFF
TRBV7-9	TRBD1	-	TRBJ2-7	TGTGCCAGCAGTACCCCGGGACAGGGTCTTAACGAGCAGTACTTC	CASSTPGQGLNEQYF
TRBV24-1	-	few	TRBJ1-1	TGTGCCACCAGTGATGGGCGGAGCACTGAAGCTTTCTTT	CATSDGRSTEAFF
TRBV6-2/TRBV6-3	-	many	TRBJ2-4	TGTGCCAGCAGCCCCGGGGGACAGCTTCATAAAAACATTCAGTACTTC	CASSPGGQLHKNIQYF
TRBV25-1	-	many	TRBJ2-5	TGTGCCAGCAGAGCCGGGGCTCAAGAGACCCAGTACTTC	CASRAGAQETQYF
TRBV6-1	-	many	TRBJ2-7	TGTGCCAGCAGTGCCCGGGACTCCAAGTCCCTCGAGCAGTACTTC	CASSARDSKSLEQYF
TRBV18	TRBD1	many	TRBJ2-3	TGTGCCAGCTCGGCAATCGGGACAGTCGGAGATACGCAGTATTTT	CASSAIGTVGDTQYF
TRBV12-5	TRBD1	few	TRBJ2-1	TGTGCTAGTGGTTCGGGGACAGGGATATACAATGAGCAGTTCTTC	CASGSGTGIYNEQFF
TRBV28	-	many	TRBJ1-4	-	CASSSSTGSTEKLFF
TRBV2	TRBD1	few	TRBJ2-6	TGTGCCAGCAGGGGGGACAGCGCCTCTGGGGCCAACGTCCTGACTTTC	CASRGDSASGANVLTF
TRBV6-1	-	many	TRBJ1-1	TGTGCCAGCAGTAAGACACTGAACACTGAAGCTTTCTTT	CASSKTLNTEAFF
TRBV25-1	-	few	TRBJ1-4	TGTGCCAGCAGTGAAGATAATAGAGGTCGGAGAAATGAAAAACTGTTTTTT	CASSEDNRGRRNEKLFF
TRBV11-2	-	few	TRBJ2-6	TGTGCCAGCAGCTTTCACGTCGGGGCCAACGTCCTGACTTTC	CASSFHVGANVLTF
TRBV7-8	TRBD2	-	TRBJ2-7	TGTGCCAGCAGCTTAGACCGCGGGGGGGCCCCCTACGAGCAGTACTTC	CASSLDRGGAPYEQYF
TRBV20-1	-	-	TRBJ2-1	TGCAGTGCTAAGCCCGGGAGTCCCTCCTACAATGAGCAGTTCTTC	CSAKPGSPSYNEQFF
TRBV2	-	-	TRBJ2-3	TGTGCCAGCAGTAAGGGACCCCAGGGAATCGATACGCAGTATTTT	CASSKGPQGIDTQYF
TRBV5-6	-	few	TRBJ2-7	TGTGCCAGCAGCCTCGGACGGGGATGGTACGAGCAGTACTTC	CASSLGRGWYEQYF
TRBV20-1	-	-	TRBJ2-7	TGCAGTGCCCCGGACGGTAGCTCCTACGAGCAGTACTTC	CSAPDGSSYEQYF
TRBV4-3	-	-	TRBJ2-2	TGCGCCAGCAGCCAGTATAGGAGGACCGGGGAGCTGTTTTTT	CASSQYRRTGELFF
TRBV12-3/TRBV12-4	TRBD1	-	TRBJ1-5	TGTGCCAGCAGCCTCGATAGGACAGGGGGCATATGGAAGCCCCAGCATTTT	CASSLDRTGGIWKPQHF